This TCR beta chain was sequenced in a study of patients and donors after allogeneic stem cell transplantation. TCRdb re-called the RT-PCR reads through MiXCR, storing one row per CDR3 protein. Of about a million distinct CDR3 sequences in the sample, about a sixth were seen once. The CDR3 has 12 amino acids. The germline gives CDR1 DFQATT, CDR2 SNEGSKA (reference sequence). V shed 3 bases and J shed 6 bases, with 12 bases lying between them. The receptor's source is a human donor who was either an allogeneic HSCT recipient or a stem cell or donor lymphocyte infusion donor (not recorded which). It is not recorded whose cells these are; they may come from a transplant donor. The chain is built from TRBV20-1 and TRBJ2-7; D is undetermined. What was sequenced was blood, either unsorted or a sorted T cell fraction (not recorded which). The CDR3 sequence is CSASAIASEQYF. CDR3 sequence (DNA): TGCAGTGCTAGCGCTATCGCCAGCGAGCAGTACTTC.